Shown below are 30 T cell receptor beta chains from a single sample sequenced in a study of shared clonotypes between healthy human individuals. Generated by immunoSEQ multiplex PCR, the TCRdb table keeps only in-frame clones and is missing some. The sample includes approximately 2,200,000 clones, approximately 94% of them seen just once. Terminally differentiated effector memory CD45RA+ cells were excluded from the naive CD8 cells, which were CD45RO-negative and positively selected for CCR7. Material for sequencing was naive CD8+ T cells from PBMCs. These receptors were obtained from a man aged 18 to 30 in good health. Some clones in this sample may be carry-over from other donors' samples.

The chain has TRBV14 and TRBJ1-1; a possible D gene is TRBD1 (6 bases). Germline assignment: CDR1 SGHDN and CDR2 FVKESK. V gave up 4 bases and J gave up 11 bases, with 20 bases separating them. CDR3 length: 14 amino acids. The CDR3 loop reads CASSLGTSIPSAFF. The CDR3, as DNA: TGTGCCAGCAGCCTGGGGACATCAATCCCATCGGCTTTCTTT.

The chain joins TRBV6-1 to TRBJ2-7; D might be TRBD1 (6 bases). CDR3 length equals 15 residues. V was pared by 1 base and J by 2 bases, with 12 bases between. Germline CDR1 and CDR2: MNHNS and SASEGT. The CDR3 coding sequence is TGTGCCAGCAGTGAAGGGGGGACAAACACCTACGAGCAGTACTTC. Protein: CASSEGGTNTYEQYF.

V usage is TRBV10-3 and J usage is TRBJ1-2, with TRBD1 matching 10 bases. The CDR3 totals 15 residues. Per the germline V gene, CDR1 is ENHRY and CDR2 is SYGVKD. V lost 2 bases and J lost 7; bases outside the gene matches: 7. The CDR3 sequence is CAISETRQGAGGYTF. The CDR3 DNA reads as TGTGCCATCAGTGAGACCCGACAGGGGGCGGGTGGCTACACCTTC.

The V gene is TRBV27, the J gene TRBJ2-7; TRBD1 matches at 8 bases. The germline V gene has CDR1 MNHEY and CDR2 SMNVEV (reference sequence). Unmatched junction bases numbered 14, after V lost 6 bases and J lost 4 bases. This CDR3 spans 16 amino acids. In nucleotides, the CDR3 is TGTGCCAGCAGCTCATCCTTGGGGACAGGACGGTACGAGCAGTACTTC. Protein: CASSSSLGTGRYEQYF.

The rearrangement uses TRBV7-8 and TRBJ2-2; weak D call: TRBD2 (6 bases). This CDR3 region has 17 residues. Germline CDR1 is SGHVS and CDR2 is FQNEAQ. Between the trimmed V and J ends, which lost 0 bases and 4 bases, there was a span of 15 bases. The CDR3 DNA sequence: TGTGCCAGCAGCTTAGCGGGGGGTTTAGGGAGCACCGGGGAGCTGTTTTTT. It is translated as CASSLAGGLGSTGELFF.

This chain joins TRBV6-5 and TRBJ2-1, with a weak D call TRBD2 (5 bases). V lost 0 bases to trimming and J lost 5 bases, with 11 bases between them. The CDR3 has 15 residues. Germline CDR1 reads MNHEY; CDR2 reads SVGAGI. CDR3 nucleotide sequence: TGTGCCAGCAGTTACTCGTGGGAGAACAACAATGAGCAGTTCTTC. Encoded protein: CASSYSWENNNEQFF.

The chain carries TRBV19 and TRBJ1-2; the D is unclear. This CDR3 spans 13 amino acids. Germline CDR1 and CDR2: LNHDA and SQIVND (reference sequence). Trimming shortened V by 2 bases and J by 4 bases, and 8 bases separated the two germline ends. Written as DNA, the CDR3 is TGTGCCAGTAGTATACGGGCTGCCTATGGCTACACCTTC. Its protein is CASSIRAAYGYTF.

This clone was counted once. The gene calls are TRBV9 and TRBJ2-2; TRBD1 is a possible D gene (6 bases). The CDR3 runs to 14 residues. Germline values: CDR1 SGDLS, CDR2 YYNGEE. V shed 6 bases and J shed 4 bases, with 13 bases lying between them. CDR3 sequence (DNA): TGTGCCAGCAAACAGGGTACGCTCACCGGGGAGCTGTTTTTT. Translating gives CASKQGTLTGELFF.

Regarding this clone: Other DNA variants within this sample encode the same CDR3. The chain carries TRBV7-9 and TRBJ2-1; D gene ambiguous. The CDR3 contains 12 residues. Germline V gene lookup returns CDR1 SEHNR and CDR2 FQNEAQ (reference sequence). V was clipped by 0 bases and J by 5 bases, with 2 bases between them. CDR3 coding DNA: TGTGCCAGCAGCTTAGCCAACAATGAGCAGTTCTTC. Translated, it gives CASSLANNEQFF.

A single count supports this clone. V and J are TRBV28 and TRBJ2-7, with D possibly TRBD2 on 6 matching bases. The CDR3 loop spans 14 amino acids. Germline lookup yields CDR1 MDHEN and CDR2 SYDVKM. Trimming shortened V by 8 bases and J by 2 bases, and 16 bases separated the two germline ends. CDR3: CASAEWEAPYEQYF. The CDR3 DNA is TGTGCCAGCGCCGAGTGGGAGGCCCCCTACGAGCAGTACTTC.

This clone was seen more than once but under ten times. Other nucleotide sequences from this sample produce the same CDR3. The V call is TRBV9, the J call TRBJ1-1; D not certain. Germline V gene lookup returns CDR1 SGDLS and CDR2 YYNGEE. Trimming removed 3 bases from V and 4 bases from J, with 7 bases in between. The CDR3 covers 12 residues. The CDR3 sequence: CASSGGGTEAFF. The CDR3 DNA sequence: TGTGCCAGCAGCGGGGGAGGCACTGAAGCTTTCTTT.

CDR3 DNA: TGTGCCAGCAGTTTTTGGCAGGTTAATGAAAAACTGTTTTTT. Protein sequence: CASSFWQVNEKLFF. The chain recombines TRBV28 with TRBJ1-4; D is undetermined. Trimming took off 3 bases at V and 4 bases at J, with 9 bases between the two ends. This CDR3 comprises 14 residues. Per the germline V gene, CDR1 is MDHEN and CDR2 is SYDVKM.

The chain combines TRBV29-1 with TRBJ1-1; D is possibly TRBD1 (5 bases). With 3 bases removed from V and 7 bases from J, the gap between germline ends came to 9 bases. CDR3 length equals 11 residues. Germline CDR1 and CDR2: SQVTM and ANQGSEA. The CDR3 region has the DNA TGCAGCGTTGACGGGGGGGTTGAAGCTTTCTTT. Encoded protein: CSVDGGVEAFF.

With respect to this clone: The same CDR3 is also encoded by other DNA sequences in this sample. CDR3 sequence: CASSQVGVEQYF. The CDR3 nucleotides are TGCGCCAGCAGCCAAGTGGGGGTGGAGCAGTACTTC. The genes are TRBV4-1 and TRBJ2-7, with D possibly called TRBD1 or TRBD2 (5 bases each). CDR1 and CDR2 from the germline V gene are MGHRA and YSYEKL. V shed 1 base and J shed 7 bases, with 8 bases lying between them. The CDR3 runs 12 residues.

The chain links TRBV7-9 to TRBJ2-1; TRBD1 is a possible D gene (6 bases). This CDR3 has 15 residues. Looked up from germline, CDR1 is SEHNR and CDR2 is FQNEAQ (reference sequence). Trimming removed 6 bases from V and 7 bases from J, with 19 bases in between. The CDR3 sequence is CASRNTGKVGNEQFF. In DNA form, the CDR3 reads TGTGCCAGCAGAAACACAGGGAAAGTCGGGAATGAGCAGTTCTTC.

The V and J genes are TRBV6-1 and TRBJ2-5, with D possibly being TRBD2 (5 bases). Germline V lookup: CDR1 MNHNS, CDR2 SASEGT. Trimming pared 2 bases from V and 1 base from J, leaving 11 bases between. CDR3 length: 15 amino acids. In DNA form, the CDR3 reads TGTGCCAGCAGTGAACGAGGGAGCCGCCAAGAGACCCAGTACTTC. This encodes CASSERGSRQETQYF.

The rearrangement uses TRBV28 and TRBJ2-3; 7 positions agree with TRBD1. Germline assignment: CDR1 MDHEN and CDR2 SYDVKM. V dropped 5 bases and J dropped 3; count of bases not matched to a gene: 11. The CDR3 spans 16 residues. The CDR3 DNA is TGTGCCAGCAGTCTCCGACAGGGCTTGTTTACAGATACGCAGTATTTT. Protein product: CASSLRQGLFTDTQYF.

The genes are TRBV7-9 and TRBJ1-3; D is ambiguous. Germline V gives CDR1 SEHNR, CDR2 FQNEAQ (reference sequence). The V end was cut by 3 bases, the J end by 0 bases, with 18 bases between. The CDR3 spans 18 residues. The CDR3 spells CASSFDEWPSNSGNTIYF. CDR3 nucleotide sequence: TGTGCCAGCAGCTTCGATGAGTGGCCGTCGAACTCTGGAAACACCATATATTTT.

This rearrangement joins TRBV11-1 to TRBJ2-1, with D unresolved. Germline V gives CDR1 SGHAT, CDR2 FQDESV (reference sequence). The CDR3 length is 17 residues. V was trimmed by 3 bases and J by 0 bases, leaving 15 bases between them. The CDR3 DNA reads as TGTGCCAGCAGCTTGCTCTACTCCTCCCTCTCCTACAATGAGCAGTTCTTC. It is translated as CASSLLYSSLSYNEQFF. Looking up the rest from reference TRBV11-1 and TRBJ2-1 gives the full variable domain: EAEVAQSPRYKITEKSQAVAFWCDPISGHATLYWYRQILGQGPELLVQFQDESVVDDSQLPKDRFSAERLKGVDSTLKIQPAELGDSAMYLCASSLLYSSLSYNEQFFGPGTRLTVL.

The V call is TRBV29-1, the J call TRBJ1-1; the D is unclear. The CDR3 loop spans 11 amino acids. The V gene lost 3 bases and the J gene lost 13 bases, with 15 bases spanning the gap. Germline V lookup: CDR1 SQVTM, CDR2 ANQGSEA. The CDR3 DNA follows: TGCAGCGTTGATTGGACCGGGGTAGGTTTCTTT. Its translation: CSVDWTGVGFF.

This clone has a handful of counts. CDR3 DNA: TGTGCCAGCAGTTTCAAGGGGCCCCTGTGGGGGACTGAAGCTTTCTTT. Translated, it gives CASSFKGPLWGTEAFF. The chain combines TRBV28 with TRBJ1-1; possibly TRBD1 for D (5 bases). V was trimmed by 3 bases and J by 5 bases, leaving 19 bases between them. This CDR3 spans 16 amino acids. CDR1 and CDR2 (germline): MDHEN, SYDVKM. The variable domain in full, completed from reference TRBV28 and TRBJ1-1, reads DVKVTQSSRYLVKRTGEKVFLECVQDMDHENMFWYRQDPGLGLRLIYFSYDVKMKEKGDIPEGYSVSREKKERFSLILESASTNQTSMYLCASSFKGPLWGTEAFFGQGTRLTVV.

This rearrangement joins TRBV29-1 to TRBJ2-1, with unresolved D. The V and J ends lost 3 bases and 8 bases respectively, with 11 bases between them. CDR3 length equals 12 residues. Germline loops: CDR1 SQVTM, CDR2 ANQGSEA. The CDR3 sequence is CSVDPPSDEQFF. The CDR3 bases are TGCAGCGTTGATCCCCCGTCCGATGAGCAGTTCTTC.

The rearrangement uses TRBV7-6 and TRBJ2-5, with 9 bases matching TRBD1. This CDR3 has 15 amino acids. V was pared by 1 base and J by 7 bases, with 7 bases of the junction left unmatched. Germline loops: CDR1 SGHVS, CDR2 FNYEAQ. This CDR3 is CASSLGGPGQGTQYF. The CDR3 coding sequence is TGTGCCAGCAGCTTAGGTGGGCCGGGACAGGGGACCCAGTACTTC.

J is TRBJ1-2 and V is TRBV29-1; 9 nucleotides agree with TRBD1. Germline trimming cut 4 bases from V and 6 bases from J; bases unmatched to any gene: 3. This CDR3 region has 12 residues. The germline gives CDR1 SQVTM, CDR2 ANQGSEA. Written as DNA, the CDR3 is TGCAGCGTTGTGACAGGGGGAAATGGCTACACCTTC. Its translation is CSVVTGGNGYTF.

This clone was recorded once. V is TRBV7-2 and J is TRBJ2-1; TRBD2 matches at 10 bases. The CDR3 length is 17 residues. The trim removed 2 bases at V and 8 bases at J, leaving 12 bases unmatched. CDR1 SGHTA and CDR2 FQGNSA come from the germline V gene. Here the CDR3 DNA reads TGTGCCAGCAGCTTAAGTACGGGGACTAGCGAAAGCGATGAGCAGTTCTTC. Translated, it gives CASSLSTGTSESDEQFF. Together with reference TRBV7-2 and TRBJ2-1, the CDR3 gives the full variable domain: GAGVSQSPSNKVTEKGKDVELRCDPISGHTALYWYRQSLGQGLEFLIYFQGNSAPDKSGLPSDRFSAERTGGSVSTLTIQRTQQEDSAVYLCASSLSTGTSESDEQFFGPGTRLTVL.

This clone was seen only a few times. This chain's CDR3 is CASSLAREQGDGYTF. CDR3 sequence (DNA): TGTGCCAGCAGCTTAGCTCGAGAACAGGGAGATGGCTACACCTTC. This chain links TRBV7-9 with TRBJ1-2; a weak D match, TRBD1 (6 bases). This CDR3 has 15 amino acids. CDR1 SEHNR and CDR2 FQNEAQ come from the germline V gene (reference sequence). V was clipped by 0 bases and J by 6 bases, with 14 bases between them.

The genes are TRBV5-1 and TRBJ2-2, with 9 bases that match TRBD1. The V gene end was trimmed by 3 bases and the J gene end by 2 bases; junction bases not matched to a gene: 5. The length of the CDR3 is 16 residues. CDR1 and CDR2 from the germline V gene are SGHRS and YFSETQ. CDR3 in amino acids: CASSSGDRANTGELFF. The CDR3 DNA follows: TGCGCCAGCAGCTCGGGGGACAGGGCAAACACCGGGGAGCTGTTTTTT.

V gene TRBV11-1 combines with J gene TRBJ2-7; TRBD2 matches at 11 bases. V was pared by 5 bases and J by 6 bases, with 9 bases of the junction left unmatched. CDR1 SGHAT and CDR2 FQDESV come from the germline V gene (reference sequence). The CDR3 runs 15 residues. This CDR3 reads CASSRGTSGFLEQYF. The CDR3 coding sequence is TGTGCCAGCAGCCGAGGGACTAGCGGCTTCCTCGAGCAGTACTTC.

The gene calls are TRBV5-4 and TRBJ2-7; 11 positions match TRBD2. Germline V gives CDR1 SGHNT, CDR2 YYREEE (reference sequence). This CDR3 region has 15 residues. Trimming removed 5 bases from V and 5 bases from J; junction bases left unmatched: 9. CDR3 sequence reads: CASSPTSGSRNEQYF. Here the CDR3 DNA reads TGTGCCAGCAGTCCCACTAGCGGGAGTAGGAACGAGCAGTACTTC.

As concerns this clone: Other DNA sequences in this specimen translate into the identical CDR3. The chain recombines TRBV6-5 with TRBJ2-1; possibly TRBD1 for D (6 bases). The germline V gene has CDR1 MNHEY and CDR2 SVGAGI. The CDR3 contains 14 residues. With 2 bases removed from V and 3 bases from J, the gap between germline ends came to 8 bases. The chain's CDR3 is CASSYRGGYNEQFF. The CDR3 bases are TGTGCCAGCAGTTACCGAGGGGGCTACAATGAGCAGTTCTTC.